The sequence of this T cell receptor beta chain was determined in a study of T cell responses to AZD1222 COVID-19 vaccine. Study background: Investigators merged groups given second doses at roughly 4 or roughly 12 weeks. Findings of the study overall: Spike-specific TCR repertoires showed rising breadth and depth after two AZD1222 doses. There were mostly white British donors and more females than males, and clonal diversity was possibly underestimated. No day 14 peak samples; only post-peak repertoires were characterized.

Unmatched junction bases numbered 9, after V lost 2 bases and J lost 3 bases. Germline V gene sequence: CDR1 KGHSH, CDR2 LQKENI. The CDR3 loop spans 18 amino acids. Comment on this clone: Its antigen remains unidentified.

Measured with immunoSEQ multiplex PCR; TCRdb has only the in-frame clones, and not every one. The sample records around 92,000 clones, about nine tenths being singletons. The sequenced sample was peripheral blood, obtained on day 0 of AZD1222 vaccination. The rearrangement uses TRBV18 and TRBJ1-5; 11 bases map to TRBD1. The TCR was taken from an adult in good health. The CDR3 is CASSPTSRDRGSNQPQHF. In DNA, the CDR3 is TGTGCCAGCTCACCAACTTCCCGGGACAGGGGGTCCAATCAGCCCCAGCATTTT.